Following are 29 T cell receptor beta chains from one sample sequenced in a study of T cell responses to AZD1222 COVID-19 vaccine. Clones were read by immunoSEQ multiplex PCR, and TCRdb kept only the in-frame ones, dropping some. The data contain approximately 170,000 clones, around 93% of them seen just once; the ten biggest clones take up 4.4%. The specimen was peripheral blood, collected on day 0 of AZD1222 vaccination. The receptors come from an adult in good health.

This clone was recorded a few times. The J gene is TRBJ2-3, the V gene TRBV4-3, with 13 bases that match TRBD2. In germline, CDR1 is LGHNA, CDR2 YSLEER. The V segment lost 1 base and the J segment 6 bases; nucleotides outside the gene matches: 13. The CDR3 spans 19 residues. The CDR3 DNA is TGCGCCAGCAGCCAAGCCCCTAGCGGGACTAGCGGGATAGGGGATACGCAGTATTTT. It yields the protein CASSQAPSGTSGIGDTQYF.

A note on this clone: One end of the junction is discordant with germline, which a read error may explain. The gene calls are TRBV28 and TRBJ1-1, with D tentatively TRBD1 (6 bases). This CDR3 is 15 amino acids long. Per germline, CDR1 MDHEN and CDR2 SYDVKM. CDR3 sequence (DNA): TGTGCCAGCAGTTCAGGGGAAAAGGTGAAGACTGAAGCTTTCTTT. It translates to CASSSGEKVKTEAFF.

The V and J genes are TRBV19 and TRBJ1-5, with a weak D call TRBD1 (6 bases). V lost 3 bases and J lost 3, with 12 bases in between. Germline V lookup: CDR1 LNHDA, CDR2 SQIVND (reference sequence). The CDR3 contains 15 residues. CDR3 amino acids: CASSIRGAFNQPQHF. Here the CDR3 DNA reads TGTGCCAGTAGTATTCGGGGGGCGTTCAATCAGCCCCAGCATTTT.

The rearrangement joins TRBV9 to TRBJ2-7; 7 nucleotides line up with TRBD2. The ends lost 4 bases at V and 0 bases at J; junction bases unmatched: 10. Per germline, CDR1 SGDLS and CDR2 YYNGEE. There are 16 residues in the CDR3. The CDR3 bases are TGTGCCAGCAGCAAACAGGACGGCGGGAGCTCCTACGAGCAGTACTTC. Translation: CASSKQDGGSSYEQYF.

The CDR3 DNA follows: TGTGCCAGCAGTGCCCTTGGGACTAGAGTCTACAATGAGCAGTTCTTC. Residues: CASSALGTRVYNEQFF. The genes are TRBV2 and TRBJ2-1, with TRBD2 matching over 8 bases. The CDR3 runs to 16 residues. Germline lookup yields CDR1 SNHLY and CDR2 FYNNEI. Germline trimming cut 4 bases from V and 3 bases from J; bases unmatched to any gene: 8.

The chain couples TRBV27 to TRBJ2-1, with 10 bases identical to TRBD2. V dropped 5 bases and J dropped 3; count of bases not matched to a gene: 7. This CDR3 region has 16 residues. Germline loops: CDR1 MNHEY, CDR2 SMNVEV (reference sequence). The CDR3 coding sequence is TGTGCCAGCAGTAGCGGGAGGGCATTCGGCTACAATGAGCAGTTCTTC. This codes for CASSSGRAFGYNEQFF.

The CDR3 protein is CASSDSGTGRINEQFF. For the CDR3, the DNA is TGTGCCAGCAGTGACTCTGGGACAGGGCGCATCAATGAGCAGTTCTTC. V usage is TRBV6-4 and J usage is TRBJ2-1; 9 bases fit TRBD1. CDR1 is MRHNA, CDR2 SNTAGT, per germline. Germline trimming cut 0 bases from V and 6 bases from J; bases unmatched to any gene: 6. The CDR3 length is 16 residues.

This chain connects TRBV3-1 (or the pseudogene TRBV3-2) to TRBJ1-1, with a tentative D call TRBD1 (6 bases). Germline values: CDR1 LGHDT, CDR2 YNNKEL (reference sequence). The length of the CDR3 is 15 residues. V lost 4 bases to trimming and J lost 5 bases, with 17 bases between them. The CDR3 spells CASSPRRGGWTEAFF. CDR3 DNA sequence: TGTGCCAGCAGCCCCCGGAGGGGGGGCTGGACTGAAGCTTTCTTT.

The chain combines TRBV11-2 with TRBJ2-7; D not resolved. Trimming removed 5 bases from V and 3 bases from J, with 5 bases in between. The germline CDR1 and CDR2 sequences are SGHAT and FQNNGV. This CDR3 has 11 residues. The CDR3 region is CASSRDYEQYF. In DNA, the CDR3 is TGTGCCAGCAGCAGAGACTACGAGCAGTACTTC. Full variable domain (remainder filled in from reference TRBV11-2 and TRBJ2-7): EAGVAQSPRYKIIEKRQSVAFWCNPISGHATLYWYQQILGQGPKLLIQFQNNGVVDDSQLPKDRFSAERLKGVDSTLKIQPAKLEDSAVYLCASSRDYEQYFGPGTRLTVT.

This clone was seen a handful of times. The V call is TRBV19, the J call TRBJ2-1; 12 positions agree with TRBD2. The germline V gene has CDR1 LNHDA and CDR2 SQIVND (reference sequence). CDR3 size: 16 residues. V gave up 6 bases and J gave up 5 bases; unmatched junction bases: 8. DNA for the CDR3: TGTGCCAGTAGCCGGACTAGCGGGAAGTCCCACAATGAGCAGTTCTTC. Its protein is CASSRTSGKSHNEQFF.

This clone has just one count. The CDR3 DNA reads as TGTGCCAGTAGTAACAGGGGGCTAACGCAGTATTTT. Amino acid sequence: CASSNRGLTQYF. The V gene is TRBV19, the J gene TRBJ2-3, with 9 bases matching TRBD1. There are 12 residues in the CDR3. Unmatched junction bases numbered 2, after V lost 4 bases and J lost 9 bases. Germline lookup yields CDR1 LNHDA and CDR2 SQIVND (reference sequence).

The genes are TRBV5-1 and TRBJ1-1; D is uncertain. Between the trimmed V and J ends, which lost 2 bases and 1 base, there was a span of 12 bases. CDR3 size: 15 residues. CDR1 and CDR2 (germline): SGHRS, YFSETQ. In DNA form, the CDR3 reads TGCGCCAGCAGCTTTAGTCCGATTGCGAACACTGAAGCTTTCTTT. This codes for CASSFSPIANTEAFF.

The rearrangement uses TRBV6-5 and TRBJ2-7; 12 positions agree with TRBD1. Per germline, CDR1 MNHEY and CDR2 SVGAGI. CDR3 length equals 15 residues. J lost 3 bases, V lost 6 bases, and 6 bases had no gene match. The CDR3 DNA sequence: TGTGCCAGCAGCGGGGGACAGGGGGCGAGCTACGAGCAGTACTTC. Its protein product is CASSGGQGASYEQYF.

V is TRBV7-2 and J is TRBJ2-7; 11 bases agree with TRBD2. Trimming took 2 bases from V and 2 from J; bases not matched to a gene: 8. The CDR3 loop spans 17 amino acids. Germline V lookup: CDR1 SGHTA, CDR2 FQGNSA. In nucleotides, the CDR3 is TGTGCCAGCAGCTTATTTCCCCTAGCGGGAGGCGCCTACGAGCAGTACTTC. It yields the protein CASSLFPLAGGAYEQYF.

This chain joins TRBV5-8 and TRBJ1-1; the D is unclear. CDR1 and CDR2 from the germline V gene are SGHTS and YDEGEE. The CDR3 totals 15 residues. The germline V and J ends were trimmed by 4 bases and 0 bases, with 13 bases remaining between them. The CDR3 coding sequence is TGTGCCAGCAGCCGCGGTTCTGCATTGAACACTGAAGCTTTCTTT. Translating gives CASSRGSALNTEAFF.

V and J are TRBV30 and TRBJ2-4; no clear D gene. Germline loops: CDR1 GTSNPN, CDR2 SVGIG (reference sequence). Trimming took 2 bases from V and 0 from J, leaving 14 bases between them. This CDR3 is built from 16 residues. The CDR3: CAWSRQNLLAKNIQYF. CDR3 bases: TGTGCCTGGAGTCGGCAGAACTTACTAGCCAAAAACATTCAGTACTTC.

The V and J genes are TRBV3-1 (or the pseudogene TRBV3-2) and TRBJ2-1, with D possibly TRBD2 on 5 matching bases. Germline CDR1 is LGHDT and CDR2 is YNNKEL (reference sequence). There are 17 residues in the CDR3. The V end was cut by 0 bases, the J end by 6 bases, with 18 bases between. The CDR3 DNA follows: TGTGCCAGCAGCCAAGATCTATTATGGGGAGAGGGCAATGAGCAGTTCTTC. It codes for CASSQDLLWGEGNEQFF.

The count of this clone is one. The chain couples TRBV11-2 to TRBJ2-1, with TRBD2 matching over 7 bases. This CDR3 region has 15 residues. Germline CDR1 SGHAT, CDR2 FQNNGV. V was clipped by 5 bases and J by 2 bases; unmatched bases: 6. CDR3 amino acids: CASSATAGAYNEQFF. The CDR3, as DNA: TGTGCCAGCAGCGCTACGGCGGGAGCCTACAATGAGCAGTTCTTC.

This chain uses TRBV30 with TRBJ1-3; 8 positions match TRBD1. The germline V gene encodes CDR1 GTSNPN and CDR2 SVGIG (reference sequence). The V segment lost 4 bases and the J segment 4 bases; nucleotides outside the gene matches: 9. This CDR3 has 15 residues. The CDR3 loop is CAWTPWTGTGNTIYF. The CDR3 nucleotides read TGTGCCTGGACACCATGGACAGGGACGGGAAACACCATATATTTT.

The chain joins TRBV18 to TRBJ2-1, with 9 positions matching TRBD2. Germline V CDR1 and CDR2: KGHSH, LQKENI. Trimming removed 3 bases from V and 2 bases from J; junction bases left unmatched: 5. The CDR3 contains 16 residues. The CDR3 DNA is TGTGCCAGCTCACCGACGACTAGCGGAACCTACAATGAGCAGTTCTTC. Residues: CASSPTTSGTYNEQFF.

The chain is built from TRBV28 and TRBJ1-2; tentative D call: TRBD1 (6 bases). The ends were cut back, 10 bases at V and 6 bases at J, with 15 bases in the middle. Germline CDR1 is MDHEN and CDR2 is SYDVKM. CDR3 length: 12 residues. CDR3 DNA: TGTGCCACAAGTGGGACAACCGATGGCTACACCTTC. It translates to CATSGTTDGYTF.

The sample holds one count of this clone. Here the CDR3 DNA reads TGTGCCAGCAGAGAACGACAGGGGTGGGCTGAAGCTTTCTTT. It codes for CASRERQGWAEAFF. J is TRBJ1-1 and V is TRBV27; 8 nucleotides agree with TRBD1. Germline V gene sequence: CDR1 MNHEY, CDR2 SMNVEV (reference sequence). The CDR3 is 14 residues long. V lost 6 bases and J lost 6; bases outside the gene matches: 9.

This chain joins TRBV10-3 and TRBJ1-1; a possible D gene is TRBD1 (5 bases). V was shortened by 7 bases and J by 1 base, with 16 bases between the two germline ends. The CDR3 has 15 residues. The V gene's germline CDR1 is ENHRY and CDR2 SYGVKD. Written as DNA, the CDR3 is TGTGCCATCAAGGGTTTAGGACAAAGGAACACTGAAGCTTTCTTT. Amino acid sequence: CAIKGLGQRNTEAFF.

This sequence joins TRBV7-9 and TRBJ2-7; TRBD1 aligns across 7 bases. The CDR3 has 13 amino acids. Losses at the gene ends were 5 bases for V and 7 bases for J; bases not matched to a gene: 8. Germline V lookup: CDR1 SEHNR, CDR2 FQNEAQ (reference sequence). CDR3 residues: CASSPRQGREQYF. DNA of the CDR3: TGTGCCAGCAGCCCCCGACAGGGCAGGGAGCAGTACTTC.

The rearrangement uses TRBV9 and TRBJ2-1, with D perhaps TRBD2 (6 bases). Germline CDR1 SGDLS, CDR2 YYNGEE. The CDR3 runs to 16 residues. Trimming stripped 0 bases from V and 4 bases from J, with 14 bases between. The CDR3 bases are TGTGCCAGCAGCGTAGTGGGAGCGGGCCATTACAATGAGCAGTTCTTC. Its translation: CASSVVGAGHYNEQFF.

This chain uses TRBV7-9 with TRBJ2-7; 11 bases agree with TRBD2. Per the germline V gene, CDR1 is SEHNR and CDR2 is FQNEAQ (reference sequence). This CDR3 contains 15 residues. Unmatched junction bases numbered 3, after V lost 3 bases and J lost 2 bases. The CDR3 coding sequence is TGTGCCAGCAGCTTGGGACTAGCGGCAACCTACGAGCAGTACTTC. Translated, it gives CASSLGLAATYEQYF.

The V gene is TRBV20-1, the J gene TRBJ2-5; possible D gene TRBD2, 6 bases. CDR3 length: 11 amino acids. Germline V gene lookup returns CDR1 DFQATT and CDR2 SNEGSKA (reference sequence). V gave up 3 bases and J gave up 10 bases, with 12 bases separating them. CDR3 nucleotides: TGCAGTGCTAGGGGCGGGGAGGTCCAGTACTTC. Its protein is CSARGGEVQYF.

The chain is built from TRBV7-9 and TRBJ2-7; D possibly uses TRBD1 or TRBD2 (5 bases each). Trimming pared 3 bases from V and 2 bases from J, leaving 11 bases between. This CDR3 has 14 amino acids. Germline values: CDR1 SEHNR, CDR2 FQNEAQ (reference sequence). CDR3 sequence: CASSFAMGAYEQYF. The CDR3 DNA reads as TGTGCCAGCAGCTTTGCGATGGGGGCCTACGAGCAGTACTTC.

V is TRBV19 and J is TRBJ1-5; no definite D call. The CDR3 loop spans 14 amino acids. CDR1 and CDR2 from the germline V gene are LNHDA and SQIVND (reference sequence). V was trimmed by 6 bases and J by 0 bases, leaving 9 bases between them. The CDR3 spells CASRDRSSNQPQHF. Here the CDR3 DNA reads TGTGCCAGTAGAGACCGGTCTAGCAATCAGCCCCAGCATTTT.